This T cell receptor beta chain appears in the sequencing data of a study of beta chain features in type 1 diabetes (dated by TCRdb to 2016 to 2019). Regarding the study in general: Mean age, gender distribution, total cell number and subset yield did not differ between patients and healthy donors. Across all samples, fewer than 130 million sorted cells were examined, and cell number per subset correlated strongly with RNA yield. In the study, recently diagnosed type 1 diabetes patients and matched healthy donors were compared on the TCRB repertoires of their sorted circulating CD4+ T cell subsets. Regulatory and stem cell-like memory subsets were isolated from only 8 patients and about eight healthy donors, whereas naive and central memory subsets came from all 28 donors. Study-wide conclusions, independent of this receptor: In all four CD4+ subsets, TCRB CDR3 length was moderately but significantly shorter in type 1 diabetes patients. Naive, central memory and regulatory TCRB repertoires appeared more similar among patients than among healthy donors. Only small numbers of individuals were included in the HLA sub-analyses, which left unresolved whether HLA type had any influence on TCRB rearrangement. PCR might favor shorter templates, but patient and control samples were amplified and corrected together, so any skew would affect both groups equally. Sequencing cDNA rather than genomic DNA could over-represent highly expressing activated cells, although activation and CD3 levels did not differ between groups. At VDJ recombination sites, type 1 diabetes patients had fewer insertions and more deleted nucleotides, which implies abnormalities in thymic rearrangement.

A remark on this clone: It lacks a known antigen. Base quality data are lacking; no much larger clone is found one base away.

The entire isolated RNA was reverse transcribed using the High Capacity cDNA Reverse Transcription Kit, and thus expressed TCRB transcripts were sequenced. Deep immunoSEQ sequencing was applied to naive, central memory and regulatory T cell samples, giving an average of around 3.4 million total reads per sample. After sorted cells were lysed in RLT buffer, RNA was extracted with DNase-treated RNeasy Micro or Mini kits, with the choice depending on cell number. To prevent cross-contamination, every cell subset was processed on its own, while patient and healthy donor samples were processed together. The immunoSEQ multiplex PCR was used to amplify TCRB sequences from cDNA, generating 87-bp fragments that spanned the CDR3 region. The amplicons were sequenced using the Illumina HiSeq platform. The study's processing was this. Synthetic template baselines were used to correct PCR bias computationally, reads within Hamming distance 2 were collapsed, and singletons that could not be merged were discarded. Reads were aligned against IMGT to assign V, D and J genes, CDR3 length and insertions or deletions at six rearrangement sites. Within each subset, clonotype counts were normalized to sorted cell number, after which true diversity and Gini coefficients were computed with the tcR R package. The overlap coefficient, calculated on TCRB nucleotide sequences, was used to quantify repertoire sharing. TCRdb took this table from immuneACCESS and kept in-frame rearrangements with V and J called. Such tables lack part of the clones; where checked against another copy, unresolved V genes explain under half of the gap, and the rest is unexplained. V and J calls and clone size come straight from that table; D and trimming were deduced from the DNA. The sample data list 150,000 to 190,000 clones, and roughly 11% of these were observed just once. The ten largest clonotypes hold approximately 2% of the sample.

A single peripheral blood draw of 95 to 150 mL on average was collected from each donor into heparinised tubes. A BD FACSAria II was used to sort naive, central memory, regulatory and stem cell-like memory CD4+ T cells with a panel that included CD45RO, CCR7, CD25, CD127, CD95 and CD27. Every sorted population had a purity above 95%. PBMCs were separated immediately by Lymphoprep density gradient centrifugation and were stained directly, without being cultured. So that batch effects would be minimized, each experiment stained and sorted samples in pairs, pairing one healthy donor with one patient. Deletion took 4 bases off V and 6 bases off J, with a span of 14 bases between the germline ends. Taken from cysteine to phenylalanine, the CDR3 has 14 residues. CDR3 DNA is the only sequence kept; it has 42 bases, read in frame from the first base. From a lookup of the germline V gene, CDR1 and CDR2 are SGHNT and YENEEA.

This TCR derives from a man aged 18 to 35 in good health. The sequence joins TRBV11-3 to TRBJ2-3, with the D segment possibly TRBD1 or TRBD2, each aligning over 5 bases. Sequencing was done on a sample of central memory CD4+ T cells from blood. This receptor carries the CDR3 CASSYGGRRDTQYF. The DNA reads as follows: TGTGCCAGCAGCTATGGGGGACGGCGGGATACGCAGTATTTT.